This is a list of T cell receptor beta chains from one sample in a study of shared clonotypes between healthy human individuals. Generated by immunoSEQ multiplex PCR, the TCRdb table keeps only in-frame clones and is missing some. This sample yields over 950,000 clones, of which around three quarters are seen a single time; approximately 0.9% belongs to the top ten. The sequenced material came from memory CD4+ T cells from PBMCs. The receptor source for this set is a man younger than 35 in good health. Some clones in this sample may be carry-over from other donors' samples. Each CDR3 is given with its conserved first and last residue. A D gene is named only where the DNA matches it firmly. Not all rows give a size; the values are once, few, many and, for expanded clones, a class.

v_call: TRBV7-7
cdr3_length: 14
clone_size: -
j_call: TRBJ2-2
d_call: -
cdr3_aa: CASSLATQGSELFF
cdr3_nt: TGTGCCAGCAGCTTAGCTACTCAGGGGTCGGAGCTGTTTTTT

v_call: TRBV7-2
cdr3_length: 14
clone_size: few
j_call: TRBJ2-2
d_call: TRBD1
cdr3_aa: CASSPDRAGGELFF
cdr3_nt: TGTGCCAGCAGCCCCGACAGGGCAGGCGGGGAGCTGTTTTTT

v_call: TRBV2
cdr3_length: 12
clone_size: -
j_call: TRBJ2-5
d_call: -
cdr3_aa: CARRDSQETQYF
cdr3_nt: TGTGCCAGGCGGGACTCCCAAGAGACCCAGTACTTC

v_call: TRBV4-2
cdr3_length: 16
clone_size: -
j_call: TRBJ2-7
d_call: TRBD2
cdr3_aa: CASSQDSGRPSYEQYF
cdr3_nt: TGTGCCAGCAGCCAAGATAGCGGGAGACCCTCCTACGAGCAGTACTTC

v_call: TRBV14
cdr3_length: 13
clone_size: few
j_call: TRBJ2-7
d_call: TRBD2
cdr3_aa: CASSQDWGGEQYF
cdr3_nt: TGTGCCAGCAGCCAAGATTGGGGAGGGGAGCAGTACTTC

v_call: TRBV5-1
cdr3_length: 16
clone_size: -
j_call: TRBJ2-7
d_call: TRBD2
cdr3_aa: CASSEVRAGGPYEQYF
cdr3_nt: TGCGCCAGCAGCGAGGTGAGGGCGGGAGGGCCCTACGAGCAGTACTTC

v_call: TRBV5-1
cdr3_length: 13
clone_size: -
j_call: TRBJ2-3
d_call: -
cdr3_aa: CASSTTGPDTQYF
cdr3_nt: TGCGCCAGCAGCACAACAGGGCCAGATACGCAGTATTTT

v_call: TRBV5-1
cdr3_length: 14
clone_size: -
j_call: TRBJ2-7
d_call: TRBD1
cdr3_aa: CASSGSGTEYEQYF
cdr3_nt: TGCGCCAGCAGCGGTTCGGGGACAGAGTACGAGCAGTACTTC

v_call: TRBV30
cdr3_length: 14
clone_size: -
j_call: TRBJ2-1
d_call: -
cdr3_aa: CAWSDPTRYNEQFF
cdr3_nt: TGTGCCTGGAGTGACCCGACTAGGTACAATGAGCAGTTCTTC

v_call: TRBV21-1
cdr3_length: 16
clone_size: -
j_call: TRBJ1-2
d_call: -
cdr3_aa: CASSKGRRKRDYGYTF
cdr3_nt: TGTGCCAGCAGCAAGGGTCGACGGAAGAGGGACTATGGCTACACCTTC

v_call: TRBV19
cdr3_length: 16
clone_size: -
j_call: TRBJ2-7
d_call: -
cdr3_aa: CASSFRAYPTPDEQYF
cdr3_nt: TGTGCCAGTAGTTTTAGGGCGTACCCCACTCCCGACGAGCAGTACTTC

v_call: TRBV30
cdr3_length: 15
clone_size: -
j_call: TRBJ1-5
d_call: TRBD1
cdr3_aa: CAWSFPDRRNQPQHF
cdr3_nt: TGTGCCTGGAGTTTCCCGGACAGGCGGAATCAGCCCCAGCATTTT

v_call: TRBV28
cdr3_length: 11
clone_size: -
j_call: TRBJ1-5
d_call: -
cdr3_aa: CASSAGQPQHF
cdr3_nt: TGTGCCAGCAGTGCTGGACAGCCCCAGCATTTT

v_call: TRBV18
cdr3_length: 14
clone_size: -
j_call: TRBJ2-2
d_call: -
cdr3_aa: CASSPSPNTGELFF
cdr3_nt: TGTGCCAGCTCACCCTCCCCTAACACCGGGGAGCTGTTTTTT

v_call: TRBV6-1
cdr3_length: 13
clone_size: -
j_call: TRBJ2-1
d_call: -
cdr3_aa: CASIPGLYNEQFF
cdr3_nt: TGTGCCAGCATACCCGGACTGTACAATGAGCAGTTCTTC

v_call: TRBV4-2
cdr3_length: 15
clone_size: once
j_call: TRBJ2-3
d_call: -
cdr3_aa: CASSQEGAGVDTQYF
cdr3_nt: TGTGCCAGCAGCCAAGAGGGGGCAGGAGTGGATACGCAGTATTTT

v_call: TRBV6-6
cdr3_length: 14
clone_size: -
j_call: TRBJ1-1
d_call: -
cdr3_aa: CASSYSTANTEAFF
cdr3_nt: TGTGCCAGCAGTTACTCGACGGCGAACACTGAAGCTTTCTTT

v_call: TRBV11-3
cdr3_length: 14
clone_size: -
j_call: TRBJ2-1
d_call: -
cdr3_aa: CASSFRSSYNEQFF
cdr3_nt: TGTGCCAGCAGCTTCAGGAGCTCCTACAATGAGCAGTTCTTC

v_call: TRBV5-1
cdr3_length: 13
clone_size: -
j_call: TRBJ2-2
d_call: -
cdr3_aa: CASSLQGAGELFF
cdr3_nt: TGCGCCAGCAGCTTGCAGGGTGCCGGGGAGCTGTTTTTT

v_call: TRBV4-3
cdr3_length: 16
clone_size: -
j_call: TRBJ1-1
d_call: -
cdr3_aa: CASSQVGGRMNTEAFF
cdr3_nt: TGCGCCAGCAGCCAAGTCGGCGGCAGGATGAACACTGAAGCTTTCTTT

v_call: TRBV20-1
cdr3_length: 10
clone_size: -
j_call: TRBJ1-1
d_call: -
cdr3_aa: CSALRLGAFF
cdr3_nt: TGCAGTGCTCTCAGGTTAGGGGCTTTCTTT

v_call: TRBV11-2
cdr3_length: 14
clone_size: medium-sized
j_call: TRBJ2-7
d_call: -
cdr3_aa: CASSPRSNSYEQYF
cdr3_nt: TGTGCCAGCAGCCCCAGGTCCAACTCCTACGAGCAGTACTTC

v_call: TRBV7-8
cdr3_length: 15
clone_size: -
j_call: TRBJ2-3
d_call: -
cdr3_aa: CASSHLSGSTDTQYF
cdr3_nt: TGTGCCAGCAGCCATCTTAGCGGTAGCACAGATACGCAGTATTTT

v_call: TRBV5-1
cdr3_length: 18
clone_size: -
j_call: TRBJ2-6
d_call: -
cdr3_aa: CASSKRQGSNSGANVLTF
cdr3_nt: TGCGCCAGCAGCAAGAGGCAGGGTAGTAATTCTGGGGCCAACGTCCTGACTTTC

v_call: TRBV28
cdr3_length: 16
clone_size: once
j_call: TRBJ2-7
d_call: TRBD1
cdr3_aa: CASSSQPGQGSYEQYF
cdr3_nt: TGTGCCAGCAGTTCTCAACCGGGACAGGGATCCTACGAGCAGTACTTC

v_call: TRBV15
cdr3_length: 15
clone_size: -
j_call: TRBJ2-3
d_call: TRBD1
cdr3_aa: CATSRGQARGDTQYF
cdr3_nt: TGTGCCACCAGCAGGGGACAGGCCCGCGGGGATACGCAGTATTTT

v_call: TRBV7-9
cdr3_length: 14
clone_size: few
j_call: TRBJ1-1
d_call: TRBD1
cdr3_aa: CASSPTGGNTEAFF
cdr3_nt: TGTGCCAGCAGTCCTACAGGGGGGAACACTGAAGCTTTCTTT

v_call: TRBV28
cdr3_length: 12
clone_size: -
j_call: TRBJ2-5
d_call: -
cdr3_aa: CASSLISETQYF
cdr3_nt: TGTGCCAGCAGTCTCATTTCGGAGACCCAGTACTTC

v_call: TRBV5-8
cdr3_length: 14
clone_size: few
j_call: TRBJ2-3
d_call: -
cdr3_aa: CASSLGGYQGTQYF
cdr3_nt: TGTGCCAGCAGCTTGGGTGGGTACCAGGGTACGCAGTATTTT

v_call: TRBV5-8
cdr3_length: 15
clone_size: -
j_call: TRBJ2-5
d_call: TRBD1
cdr3_aa: CASSEGQGARETQYF
cdr3_nt: TGTGCCAGCAGCGAGGGACAGGGGGCTCGAGAGACCCAGTACTTC

v_call: TRBV10-1
cdr3_length: 14
clone_size: few
j_call: TRBJ1-1
d_call: -
cdr3_aa: CASSESIVGTEAFF
cdr3_nt: TGCGCCAGCAGTGAGTCCATCGTCGGCACTGAAGCTTTCTTT

v_call: TRBV5-5
cdr3_length: 13
clone_size: -
j_call: TRBJ1-1
d_call: -
cdr3_aa: CASSSSPGTEAFF
cdr3_nt: TGTGCCAGCAGCTCGTCCCCCGGGACTGAAGCTTTCTTT

v_call: TRBV28
cdr3_length: 13
clone_size: -
j_call: TRBJ2-7
d_call: -
cdr3_aa: CATMGAARGEQYF
cdr3_nt: TGTGCCACCATGGGCGCGGCTAGGGGCGAGCAGTACTTC

v_call: TRBV2
cdr3_length: 14
clone_size: many
j_call: TRBJ2-5
d_call: TRBD1
cdr3_aa: CASSFPTGGETQYF
cdr3_nt: TGTGCCAGCAGCTTTCCCACAGGGGGGGAGACCCAGTACTTC

v_call: TRBV5-8
cdr3_length: 12
clone_size: few
j_call: TRBJ2-7
d_call: -
cdr3_aa: CASSSTGGEQYF
cdr3_nt: TGTGCCAGCAGCTCGACAGGTGGCGAGCAGTACTTC

v_call: TRBV7-8
cdr3_length: 16
clone_size: -
j_call: TRBJ2-1
d_call: -
cdr3_aa: CASSPRGASSYNEQFF
cdr3_nt: TGTGCCAGCAGCCCCCGAGGGGCCAGCTCCTACAATGAGCAGTTCTTC

v_call: TRBV27
cdr3_length: 14
clone_size: -
j_call: TRBJ2-7
d_call: TRBD2
cdr3_aa: CASSLGLAGDEQYF
cdr3_nt: TGTGCCAGCAGTCTAGGACTAGCGGGAGACGAGCAGTACTTC

v_call: TRBV21-1
cdr3_length: 11
clone_size: -
j_call: TRBJ2-7
d_call: -
cdr3_aa: CASRPDYEQYF
cdr3_nt: TGTGCCAGCAGACCCGACTACGAGCAGTACTTC

v_call: TRBV28
cdr3_length: 16
clone_size: -
j_call: TRBJ2-4
d_call: -
cdr3_aa: CASTPTGYLAKNIQYF
cdr3_nt: TGTGCCAGCACCCCGACAGGCTATCTAGCCAAAAACATTCAGTACTTC

v_call: TRBV5-5
cdr3_length: 16
clone_size: -
j_call: TRBJ2-7
d_call: -
cdr3_aa: CASSLGLDRRTYEQYF
cdr3_nt: TGTGCCAGCAGCTTGGGGCTCGACAGGAGAACCTACGAGCAGTACTTC

v_call: TRBV19
cdr3_length: 13
clone_size: -
j_call: TRBJ2-2
d_call: -
cdr3_aa: CASWDRYTGELFF
cdr3_nt: TGTGCCAGTTGGGACCGATACACCGGGGAGCTGTTTTTT